One sample yielded the 16 T cell receptor beta chains listed below, sequenced in a study of neurological immune-mediated disorders. TCRdb passed the 5' RACE reads through MiXCR, listing each CDR3 protein once. The table has some 57,000 distinct CDR3 sequences, about 3.2% seen once; the top ten hold around 7.5%. Input material: PBMCs. The receptors shown here come from a woman aged 60-70 years with multiple sclerosis.

By its share, this clonotype is medium-sized. This chain links TRBV20-1 with TRBJ2-7, with TRBD1 matching over 8 bases. The V gene's germline CDR1 is DFQATT and CDR2 SNEGSKA (reference sequence). The CDR3 runs 16 residues. The trim removed 0 bases at V and 6 bases at J, leaving 13 bases unmatched. The CDR3: CSARDQRQGLMGEQYF. CDR3 DNA: TGCAGTGCTAGAGACCAAAGACAGGGGTTAATGGGCGAGCAGTACTTC.

This clonotype was counted many times. This chain connects TRBV20-1 to TRBJ2-2; possible D gene TRBD2, 6 bases. This CDR3 is 12 amino acids long. V gave up 6 bases and J gave up 6 bases, with 11 bases separating them. CDR1 and CDR2 (germline): DFQATT, SNEGSKA (reference sequence). Here the CDR3 reads CSAPGLPGELFF. The CDR3 region has the DNA TGCAGTGCCCCGGGACTTCCCGGGGAGCTGTTTTTT.

This clonotype was seen repeatedly, ten times or more. The chain uses TRBV3-1 and TRBJ2-1; 11 nucleotides align to TRBD1. CDR3 size: 15 residues. Germline CDR1 and CDR2: LGHDT and YNNKEL (reference sequence). The trim removed 4 bases at V and 3 bases at J, leaving 2 bases unmatched. The CDR3 region is CASSRDRGDYNEQFF. The CDR3 nucleotides read TGTGCCAGCAGCCGGGACAGGGGGGACTACAATGAGCAGTTCTTC.

Many counts were recorded for this clonotype. The J gene is TRBJ2-7, the V gene TRBV5-1; possible D gene TRBD1, 6 bases. V gave up 4 bases and J gave up 7 bases, with 12 bases separating them. The germline gives CDR1 SGHRS, CDR2 YFSETQ. This CDR3 spans 12 amino acids. In DNA form, the CDR3 reads TGCGCCAGCAGCCGCCAGGGGTGGGAGCAGTACTTC. This sequence encodes CASSRQGWEQYF.

This clonotype was seen repeatedly, ten times or more. CDR3 in DNA: TGTGCCAGCAGCCCGTCGAGGGGAAGCCAGCATTTT. This sequence encodes CASSPSRGSQHF. The V gene is TRBV12-3 or TRBV12-4, the J gene TRBJ1-5; perhaps TRBD1 as D (5 bases). This CDR3 contains 12 residues. Trimming pared 6 bases from V and 12 bases from J, leaving 15 bases between.

The table lists this clonotype with many counts. The rearrangement uses TRBV20-1 and TRBJ2-5; D may be TRBD1 (5 bases). Trimming took off 0 bases at V and 5 bases at J, with 13 bases between the two ends. Per germline, CDR1 DFQATT and CDR2 SNEGSKA (reference sequence). The CDR3 loop spans 14 amino acids. The CDR3 loop is CSARDPGRAETQYF. The CDR3 nucleotides are TGCAGTGCTAGAGATCCCGGCAGGGCGGAGACCCAGTACTTC.

This clonotype was counted at least ten times. The V and J genes are TRBV11-1 and TRBJ2-3, with 13 bases that match TRBD2. Germline assignment: CDR1 SGHAT and CDR2 FQDESV (reference sequence). The CDR3 has 18 residues. The V segment lost 0 bases and the J segment 4 bases; nucleotides outside the gene matches: 7. In DNA form, the CDR3 reads TGTGCCAGCAGCTTAGCACCGACTAGCGGGAGGCGCTCAGATACGCAGTATTTT. Its protein product is CASSLAPTSGRRSDTQYF.

This clonotype was counted at least ten times. V is TRBV7-2 and J is TRBJ2-5; D may be TRBD1 (5 bases). The CDR3 consists of 14 residues. Germline V gene lookup returns CDR1 SGHTA and CDR2 FQGNSA. The V end lost 3 bases, the J end lost 4 bases, and 12 bases lay between the germline ends. The CDR3 nucleotides are TGTGCCAGCAGCTTGACAGCGTTGAGAGAGACCCAGTACTTC. Protein: CASSLTALRETQYF.

This clonotype came up many times. The J gene is TRBJ2-7, the V gene TRBV10-3, with 9 bases fitting TRBD2. With 10 bases clipped from V and 6 bases from J, the junction kept 16 bases outside the gene matches. This CDR3 has 15 amino acids. The germline gives CDR1 ENHRY, CDR2 SYGVKD. CDR3 in DNA: TGTGCCACCAAGACAGTCCCCGGGACTAGCAGCGAGCAGTACTTC. Translation: CATKTVPGTSSEQYF.

The table lists this clonotype with many counts. The chain uses TRBV7-2 and TRBJ2-6, with D unclear. CDR3 length equals 15 residues. Trimming took 2 bases from V and 4 from J, leaving 9 bases between them. Germline V CDR1 and CDR2: SGHTA, FQGNSA. CDR3 DNA sequence: TGTGCCAGCAGCTTATCCCTCGGGGGGGCCAACGTCCTGACTTTC. This encodes CASSLSLGGANVLTF.

This clonotype was counted at least ten times. V and J are TRBV20-1 and TRBJ2-5; TRBD1 matches 9 bases. Trimming cost V 0 bases and J 9 bases; bases outside gene matches: 11. Germline CDR1 is DFQATT and CDR2 is SNEGSKA (reference sequence). The CDR3 sequence is 15 residues long. The CDR3 bases are TGCAGTGCTAGAGATTCCGGGACAGGGAAGAGACCCCAGTACTTC. Translating gives CSARDSGTGKRPQYF.

This clonotype was seen only a few times. The chain has TRBV20-1 and TRBJ1-1; weak D call: TRBD1 (6 bases). V lost 0 bases, J lost 4 bases, and 12 bases lay in between. This CDR3 contains 14 residues. Germline assignment: CDR1 DFQATT and CDR2 SNEGSKA (reference sequence). CDR3 nucleotide sequence: TGCAGTGCTAGAGATCTGAGGGGGAGCACTGAAGCTTTCTTT. Translated: CSARDLRGSTEAFF.

This clonotype has ten or more counts. The CDR3 here is CASSPRGVGLASGRDEQYF. CDR3 sequence (DNA): TGTGCCAGCAGCCCAAGAGGTGTAGGACTAGCTTCGGGACGGGACGAGCAGTACTTC. This rearrangement joins TRBV11-2 to TRBJ2-7, with 8 bases that match TRBD2. J was trimmed by 5 bases and V by 5 bases; bases with no gene match: 23. This CDR3 has 19 residues. CDR1 is SGHAT and CDR2 is FQNNGV in the germline V gene.

This clonotype has ten or more counts. V is TRBV20-1 and J is TRBJ2-3, with 11 nucleotides matching TRBD2. Germline trimming cut 6 bases from V and 4 bases from J; bases unmatched to any gene: 15. The CDR3 has 17 amino acids. Germline V CDR1 and CDR2: DFQATT, SNEGSKA (reference sequence). The CDR3 spells CSAANLAGGLSADTQYF. In DNA, the CDR3 is TGCAGTGCCGCGAACTTAGCGGGAGGGTTGTCGGCAGATACGCAGTATTTT.

This clonotype has a count of ten or more. The chain carries TRBV20-1 and TRBJ1-5, with 9 bases that match TRBD1. CDR3 length: 14 residues. Germline loops: CDR1 DFQATT, CDR2 SNEGSKA (reference sequence). Trimming took 4 bases from V and 6 from J; bases not matched to a gene: 7. Here the CDR3 DNA reads TGCAGTGCTAATAACAGGGGGCCAGGTCAGCCCCAGCATTTT. Its translation is CSANNRGPGQPQHF.

This clonotype was detected many times. The rearrangement uses TRBV9 and TRBJ2-7; TRBD1 matches at 7 bases. After removal of 4 bases from V and 0 bases from J, the junction contained 4 bases not matched to a gene. There are 14 residues in the CDR3. Germline assignment: CDR1 SGDLS and CDR2 YYNGEE. This CDR3 reads CASSLRDSSYEQYF. The CDR3 region has the DNA TGTGCCAGCAGCCTCAGGGACAGCTCCTACGAGCAGTACTTC. Using reference TRBV9 and TRBJ2-7 for the parts outside the CDR3, the full variable domain is DSGVTQTPKHLITATGQRVTLRCSPRSGDLSVYWYQQSLDQGLQFLIQYYNGEERAKGNILERFSAQQFPDLHSELNLSSLELGDSALYFCASSLRDSSYEQYFGPGTRLTVT.